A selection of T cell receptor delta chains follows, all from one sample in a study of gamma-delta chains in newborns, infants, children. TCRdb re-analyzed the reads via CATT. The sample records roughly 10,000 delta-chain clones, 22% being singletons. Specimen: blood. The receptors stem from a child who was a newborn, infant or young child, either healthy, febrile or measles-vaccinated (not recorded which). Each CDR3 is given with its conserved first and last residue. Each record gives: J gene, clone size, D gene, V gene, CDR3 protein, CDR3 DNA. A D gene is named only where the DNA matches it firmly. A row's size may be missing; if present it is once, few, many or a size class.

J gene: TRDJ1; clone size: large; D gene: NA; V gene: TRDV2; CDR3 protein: CACDTIGDPDKLIF; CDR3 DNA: TGTGCCTGTGACACGATCGGGGACCCCGATAAACTCATCTTT
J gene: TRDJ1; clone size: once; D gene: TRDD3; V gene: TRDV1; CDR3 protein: CALGGGSMLGAYWGIMATDKLIF; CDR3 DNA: TGTGCTCTTGGGGGGGGTAGTATGTTAGGGGCCTACTGGGGGATAATGGCCACCGATAAACTCATCTTT
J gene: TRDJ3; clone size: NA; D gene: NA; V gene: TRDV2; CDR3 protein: CACDTGGQAWDTRQMFF; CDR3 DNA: TGTGCCTGTGACACCGGCGGGCAAGCCTGGGACACCCGACAGATGTTTTTC
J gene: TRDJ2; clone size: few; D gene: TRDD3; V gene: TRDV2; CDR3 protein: CACDSYWGIRKSGTLTAQLFF; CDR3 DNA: TGTGCCTGTGACTCTTACTGGGGGATACGGAAAAGCGGAACTTTGACAGCACAACTCTTCTTT
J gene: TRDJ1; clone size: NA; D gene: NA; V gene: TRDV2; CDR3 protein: CACDTVDWSGDKLIF; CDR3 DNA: TGTGCCTGTGACACCGTCGACTGGTCAGGCGATAAACTCATCTTT
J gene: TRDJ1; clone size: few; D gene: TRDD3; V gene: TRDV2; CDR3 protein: CACDAVPSTGGPLKDTDKLIF; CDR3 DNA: TGTGCCTGTGACGCCGTACCTTCTACTGGGGGACCCTTGAAGGACACCGATAAACTCATCTTT
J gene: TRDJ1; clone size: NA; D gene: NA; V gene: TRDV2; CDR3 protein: CACDTISLGKTGTDKLIF; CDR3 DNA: TGTGCCTGTGACACAATATCCCTGGGGAAAACAGGCACCGATAAACTCATCTTT
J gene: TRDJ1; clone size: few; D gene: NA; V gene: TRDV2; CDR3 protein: CACDTLPGGDTIQRADKLIF; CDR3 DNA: TGTGCCTGTGACACTCTTCCGGGGGGTGATACGATTCAGAGGGCCGATAAACTCATCTTT
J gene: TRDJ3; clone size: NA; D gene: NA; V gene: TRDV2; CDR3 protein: CACDTARTGVHSWDTRQMFF; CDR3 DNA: TGTGCCTGTGACACCGCGAGGACGGGGGTACACTCCTGGGACACCCGACAGATGTTTTTC
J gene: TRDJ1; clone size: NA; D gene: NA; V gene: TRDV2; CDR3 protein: CAYDTGEKVAQLETDNIIF; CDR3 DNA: TGTGCCTATGACACCGGGGAAAAGGTAGCCCAGTTAGAGACCGATAACATCATCTTT
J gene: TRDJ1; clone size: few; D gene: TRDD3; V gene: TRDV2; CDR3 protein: CACDTVPTGGFLADKLIF; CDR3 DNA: TGTGCCTGTGACACCGTACCGACTGGGGGATTTTTAGCCGATAAACTCATCTTT
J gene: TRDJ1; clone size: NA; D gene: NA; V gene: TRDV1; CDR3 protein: CALWEHQRGGLGILRTDKLIF; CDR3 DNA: TGTGCTCTTTGGGAACATCAGCGAGGAGGCTTGGGGATTCTCCGGACGGATAAACTCATCTTT
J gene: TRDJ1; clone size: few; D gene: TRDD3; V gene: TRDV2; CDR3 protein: CACDVLGETLRDKLIF; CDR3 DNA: TGTGCCTGTGACGTACTGGGGGAGACCTTAAGAGATAAACTCATCTTT
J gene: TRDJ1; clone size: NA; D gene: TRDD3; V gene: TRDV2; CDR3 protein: CACDTIPPLGDTYTDKLIF; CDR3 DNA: TGTGCCTGTGACACCATTCCTCCACTGGGGGATACGTACACCGATAAACTCATCTTT
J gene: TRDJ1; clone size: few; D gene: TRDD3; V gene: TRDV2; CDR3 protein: CACDVLGDNTDKLIF; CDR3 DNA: TGTGCCTGTGACGTACTGGGGGACAACACCGATAAACTCATCTTT
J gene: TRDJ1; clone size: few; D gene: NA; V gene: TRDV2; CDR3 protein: CACDYVLERAYTDKLIF; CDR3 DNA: TGTGCCTGTGACTACGTACTGGAAAGGGCATACACCGATAAACTCATCTTT